This T cell receptor (beta chain) appears in the sequencing data of a study of blood T cell repertoires in COVID-19 (dated by TCRdb to 2020 to 2021). General notes on the study: Collaborator samples came from the United States, Italy and Spain and covered acute and convalescent phases of COVID-19. The dataset comprised deeply sampled blood TCRbeta repertoires from subjects exposed to, actively infected with, or recovered from COVID-19. Samples came from the ongoing ImmuneRACE study (first 160 participants) plus 1,254 subjects from 6 global collaborators. Sample metadata almost always included a de-identified subject ID, COVID-19 status, age in years and sex. Where HLA class I and class II types were available, the types were taken from metadata supplied by the sample provider, not from assay-based typing. A freely available public database, intended as a resource for researchers studying the immune response to SARS-CoV-2, is where the repertoires were released. The prospective study material was composed of cDNA or gDNA derived from T cells, B-cell-depleted T cells, or PBMCs.

Whole blood was collected in K2EDTA tubes by collaborating institutions according to the institutions' own protocols. For TCRbeta analysis, collaborators shipped samples as frozen whole blood, isolated PBMCs, or DNA extracted from either of those sample types. Study-wide findings and limitations: The quantity of clinical and demographic metadata differed by source and by participant and was supplied without curation.

Notes on this clone: This receptor's antigen is unknown. Per-base qualities were not stored, and no clone one base away is much larger.

Via the germline V gene, CDR1 is SGHRS and CDR2 YFSETQ. The CDR3 runs 15 amino acids, cysteine and phenylalanine included. Only the CDR3 part of the read is kept: 45 bases, read in frame from the first base. V drops 3 bases and J drops 0 bases, leaving 13 bases in between. TCRbeta CDR3 regions were amplified from genomic DNA using the immunoSEQ Assay, a bias-controlled multiplex PCR. As for how the authors treated the data: Nucleated cell counts per sample were estimated from amplification of reference gene primers within the assay. To quantify the absolute abundance of each unique TCRbeta CDR3 rearrangement, sequence reads were collapsed and filtered. For each sample, productive Simpson clonality was calculated as the square root of Simpson's diversity index across productive rearrangements. Here the immuneACCESS table is served through TCRdb, limited to in-frame sequences with V and J called. Missing clones are a known gap in these copies; in checked studies unresolved V genes cover under half, and the rest lacks a known reason. For V, J and clone size, that table is used; D and trimming come from the DNA. Within this sample are 100,000 to 150,000 clones, with approximately 88% of them counted one time only. The ten top clones hold more than 1.4% of the sample.

Sequenced: peripheral blood. The chain is encoded by TRBV5-1 joined to TRBJ2-7, with a tentative D gene TRBD1 over 5 matching bases. This TCR was sampled from a man aged 55 to 70 with acute or convalescent COVID-19. In nucleotides, the sequence is TGCGCCAGCAGCTGGAACGACAGACGCTCCTACGAGCAGTACTTC. Its product reads: CASSWNDRRSYEQYF.